A selection of T cell receptor beta chains follows, all from one sample in a study of cytomegalovirus exposure and HLA in healthy donors. Here immunoSEQ multiplex PCR was the method, and the copy in TCRdb shows in-frame clones only, minus some. The sample comprises some 180,000 clones, roughly 80% of which are singletons, and less than 2% rests with the top ten. Sequencing input: PBMCs. All receptors come from a man aged 35 to 55 in good health and CMV-seronegative. Both conserved end residues are trimmed from each CDR3.

v_call	j_call	cdr3_aa
TRBV11-3	TRBJ2-7	ASSSPFRRGGSYEQY
TRBV30	TRBJ1-2	AWRVWGRYGYT
TRBV27	TRBJ2-7	ASSLRGLAGGTVYEQY
TRBV5-8	TRBJ1-2	ASSLIGTVYGYT
TRBV13	TRBJ1-5	ASSYRLSSRAGIGNQPQH
TRBV19	TRBJ2-1	ASMAPHLYNEQF
TRBV7-9	TRBJ1-1	ASSLLPGTEAF
TRBV9	TRBJ1-1	ASSPIQGNTEAF
TRBV2	TRBJ2-2	ASGAREAGELF
TRBV28	TRBJ2-5	ASSLAGTKTQY
TRBV6-5	TRBJ1-1	ASSYDRKNTEAF
TRBV29-1	TRBJ1-4	SVSLGQGQEKLF
TRBV7-2	TRBJ1-2	ASSPGGGTYGYT
TRBV5-1	TRBJ1-3	ASTPDGGLGNTIY
TRBV6-5	TRBJ2-1	ASSQTSGGVAEQF
TRBV6-5	TRBJ2-1	ASSYRLFREQF
TRBV2	TRBJ2-7	ARNGGSYEQY
TRBV30	TRBJ1-3	AWSIAGPSGNTIY
TRBV18	TRBJ1-1	ASSALQAEGTEAF
TRBV11-2	TRBJ1-5	ASSVAYSNQPQH
TRBV6-5	TRBJ2-7	ASSETSGSSYEQY
TRBV11-1	TRBJ2-3	ASGRRADTQY
TRBV5-8	TRBJ1-1	ASSLRRVEAF
TRBV18	TRBJ2-7	ASSPFGSGNSYEQY
TRBV11-3	TRBJ2-1	ASSLVAYNEQF
TRBV30	TRBJ1-2	AWSVGGQGSNYGYT
TRBV30	TRBJ2-5	AWSVRGEGTQY
TRBV9	TRBJ2-7	ASSVLGTSPYEQY
TRBV28	TRBJ1-2	ASSLGQVTYGYT
TRBV6-1	TRBJ1-4	ASTRQGPEKLF
TRBV5-1	TRBJ2-1	ASSQGGNSYNEQF
TRBV30	TRBJ2-5	AWTLAGGAETQY
TRBV28	TRBJ2-1	ASSLLSAGSSYNEQF
TRBV4-3	TRBJ2-3	ASSQGGRGDTQY
TRBV11-1	TRBJ2-7	ASSLARTGYEQY
TRBV20-1	TRBJ2-5	SAMREETQY
TRBV2	TRBJ1-3	ASSTREGRNTIY